The 8 T cell receptor beta chains given below trace back to one sample, sequenced in a study of blood T cell repertoires in COVID-19. This table comes from immunoSEQ multiplex PCR, and its TCRdb copy is limited to in-frame clones, with some not included. The top ten hold roughly an eighth of the sample, which has fewer than 250,000 clones, approximately 79% seen once. The specimen was peripheral blood. Every receptor here comes from a woman in her forties or fifties with acute or convalescent COVID-19.

The genes are TRBV7-6 and TRBJ1-6; possibly TRBD1 for D (5 bases). With 5 bases removed from V and 8 bases from J, the gap between germline ends came to 16 bases. Germline loops: CDR1 SGHVS, CDR2 FNYEAQ. CDR3 length: 15 amino acids. The CDR3 DNA sequence: TGTGCCAGCAGCCCCCGAGGGGCGGGGGATTCACCCCTCCACTTT. Protein sequence: CASSPRGAGDSPLHF.

This clone was seen only a few times. The rearrangement links TRBV30 to TRBJ2-3; 8 nucleotides match TRBD2. Per germline, CDR1 GTSNPN and CDR2 SVGIG (reference sequence). V shed 5 bases and J 0 bases; nucleotides not matched to a gene: 7. This CDR3 has 15 amino acids. The DNA of the CDR3 is TGTGCCTGGGGACCTAGCGGGTTGAGCACAGATACGCAGTATTTT. It codes for CAWGPSGLSTDTQYF.

The V gene is TRBV28, the J gene TRBJ2-1; 12 bases line up with TRBD2. This CDR3 spans 13 amino acids. Germline V CDR1 and CDR2: MDHEN, SYDVKM. After removal of 6 bases from V and 15 bases from J, the junction contained 9 bases not matched to a gene. The CDR3 reads CASRSSGGADPFF. The CDR3 DNA reads TGTGCCAGCAGATCTAGCGGGGGGGCCGATCCGTTCTTC.

The chain carries TRBV5-1 and TRBJ1-1; D call uncertain. Between the trimmed V and J ends, which lost 1 base and 5 bases, there was a span of 9 bases. CDR1 and CDR2 (germline): SGHRS, YFSETQ. This CDR3 has 13 amino acids. CDR3 sequence (DNA): TGCGCCAGCAGCTTGTCCAGGAAGACTGAAGCTTTCTTT. Its protein is CASSLSRKTEAFF.

This chain joins TRBV7-9 and TRBJ1-2; D perhaps matches TRBD1 (6 bases). The V end lost 1 base, the J end lost 8 bases, and 17 bases lay between the germline ends. This CDR3 region has 15 residues. CDR1 SEHNR and CDR2 FQNEAQ come from the germline V gene (reference sequence). CDR3: CASSLDFGGAEGYTF. The CDR3, as DNA: TGTGCCAGCAGCTTAGATTTCGGGGGGGCAGAAGGCTACACCTTC.

The rearrangement uses TRBV28 and TRBJ2-4, with TRBD1 matching over 8 bases. Germline CDR1 and CDR2: MDHEN and SYDVKM. The V gene end was trimmed by 5 bases and the J gene end by 8 bases; junction bases not matched to a gene: 14. This CDR3 spans 16 amino acids. The CDR3, as DNA: TGTGCCAGCAGTCCCCTGACAGGGGAGGTGGGGGACATTCAGTACTTC. Translation: CASSPLTGEVGDIQYF.

V usage is TRBV11-2 and J usage is TRBJ1-1; the match to TRBD1 covers 7 bases. The germline V gene encodes CDR1 SGHAT and CDR2 FQNNGV. The CDR3 consists of 17 residues. V lost 7 bases, J lost 6 bases, and 20 bases stayed unmatched. The CDR3 DNA follows: TGTGCCAGCACCCAAGGGGGCAGATGGCGCGGACACCCTGAAGCTTTCTTT. Residues: CASTQGGRWRGHPEAFF.

The chain has TRBV2 and TRBJ1-2; D gene uncertain. Germline V gene data show CDR1 as SNHLY and CDR2 as FYNNEI. The CDR3 covers 15 residues. The ends were cut back, 5 bases at V and 4 bases at J, with 17 bases in the middle. The CDR3 region is CASSTSQKGGYGYTF. The DNA of the CDR3 is TGTGCCAGCAGTACAAGCCAAAAGGGAGGCTATGGCTACACCTTC.